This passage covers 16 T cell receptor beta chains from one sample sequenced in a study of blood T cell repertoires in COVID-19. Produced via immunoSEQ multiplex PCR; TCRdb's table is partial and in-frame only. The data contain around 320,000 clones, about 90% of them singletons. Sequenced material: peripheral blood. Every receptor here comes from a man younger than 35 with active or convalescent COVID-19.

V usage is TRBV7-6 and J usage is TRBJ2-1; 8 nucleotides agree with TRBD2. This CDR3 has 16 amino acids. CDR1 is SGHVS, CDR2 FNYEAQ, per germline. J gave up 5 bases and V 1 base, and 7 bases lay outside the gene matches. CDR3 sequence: CASSLGGGSYNNEQFF. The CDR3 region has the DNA TGTGCCAGCAGCTTAGGCGGGGGGAGTTATAACAATGAGCAGTTCTTC.

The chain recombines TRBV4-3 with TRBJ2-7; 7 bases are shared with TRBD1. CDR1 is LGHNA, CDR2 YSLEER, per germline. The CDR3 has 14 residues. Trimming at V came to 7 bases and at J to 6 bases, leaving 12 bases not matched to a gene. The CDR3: CASKSTGWGREQYF. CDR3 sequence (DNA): TGCGCCAGCAAATCGACAGGGTGGGGTCGCGAGCAGTACTTC.

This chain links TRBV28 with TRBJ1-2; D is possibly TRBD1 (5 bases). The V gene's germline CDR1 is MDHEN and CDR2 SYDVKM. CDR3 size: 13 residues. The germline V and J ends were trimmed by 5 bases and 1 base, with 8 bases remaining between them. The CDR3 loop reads CASSLDSNYGYTF. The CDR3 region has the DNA TGTGCCAGCAGTCTAGACAGTAACTATGGCTACACCTTC.

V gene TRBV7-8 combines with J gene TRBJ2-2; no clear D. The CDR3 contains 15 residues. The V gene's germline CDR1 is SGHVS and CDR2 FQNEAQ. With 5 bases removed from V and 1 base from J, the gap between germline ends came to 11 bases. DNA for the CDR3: TGTGCCAGCAGCCTTGGGCAGTGGAACACCGGGGAGCTGTTTTTT. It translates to CASSLGQWNTGELFF.

CDR3 amino acids: CASSPELESEAFF. In nucleotides, the CDR3 is TGTGCCAGCTCACCAGAGTTAGAATCTGAAGCTTTCTTT. The chain carries TRBV18 and TRBJ1-1; D is uncertain. Trimming took 2 bases from V and 6 from J, leaving 10 bases between them. CDR3 length: 13 residues. CDR1 KGHSH and CDR2 LQKENI come from the germline V gene. Full variable domain (outside the CDR3, taken from reference TRBV18 and TRBJ1-1): NAGVMQNPRHLVRRRGQEARLRCSPMKGHSHVYWYRQLPEEGLKFMVYLQKENIIDESGMPKERFSAEFPKEGPSILRIQQVVRGDSAAYFCASSPELESEAFFGQGTRLTVV.

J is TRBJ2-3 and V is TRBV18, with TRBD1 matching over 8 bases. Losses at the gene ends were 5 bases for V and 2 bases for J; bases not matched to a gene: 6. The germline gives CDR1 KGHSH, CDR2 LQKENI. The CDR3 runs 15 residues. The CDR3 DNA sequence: TGTGCCAGCTCATCCCGGACAGGGTACACAGATACGCAGTATTTT. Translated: CASSSRTGYTDTQYF.

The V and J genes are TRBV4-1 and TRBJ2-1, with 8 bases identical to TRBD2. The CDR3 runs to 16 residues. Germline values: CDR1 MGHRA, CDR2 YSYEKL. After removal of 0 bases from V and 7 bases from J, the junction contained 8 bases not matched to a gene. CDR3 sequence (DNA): TGCGCCAGCAGCCAAGATCGGACGGGAGGGTGGAATGAGCAGTTCTTC. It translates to CASSQDRTGGWNEQFF.

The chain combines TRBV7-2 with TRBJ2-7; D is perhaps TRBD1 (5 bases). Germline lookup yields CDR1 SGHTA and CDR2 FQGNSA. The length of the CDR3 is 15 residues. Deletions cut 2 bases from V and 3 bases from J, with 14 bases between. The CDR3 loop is CASSLRGVEFYEQYF. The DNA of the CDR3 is TGTGCCAGCAGCTTAAGGGGCGTAGAGTTCTACGAGCAGTACTTC.

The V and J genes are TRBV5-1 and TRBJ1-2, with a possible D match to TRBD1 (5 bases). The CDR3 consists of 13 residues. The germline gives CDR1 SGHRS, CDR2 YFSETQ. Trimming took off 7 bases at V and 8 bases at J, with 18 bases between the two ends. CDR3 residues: CASRKSGSEGYTF. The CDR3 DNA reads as TGCGCCAGCCGAAAGTCAGGGTCGGAAGGCTACACCTTC.

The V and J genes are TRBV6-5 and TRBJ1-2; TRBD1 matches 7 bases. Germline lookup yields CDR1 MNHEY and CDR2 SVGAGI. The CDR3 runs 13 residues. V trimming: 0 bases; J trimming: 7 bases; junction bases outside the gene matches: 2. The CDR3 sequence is CASSYSTGSGYTF. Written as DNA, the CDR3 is TGTGCCAGCAGTTACTCGACAGGGTCTGGCTACACCTTC.

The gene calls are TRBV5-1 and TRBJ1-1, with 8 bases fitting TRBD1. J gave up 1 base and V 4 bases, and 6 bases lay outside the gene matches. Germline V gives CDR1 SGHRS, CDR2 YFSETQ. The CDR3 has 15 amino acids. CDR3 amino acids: CASSPVGQGNTEAFF. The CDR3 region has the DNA TGCGCCAGCAGCCCCGTTGGACAGGGGAACACTGAAGCTTTCTTT. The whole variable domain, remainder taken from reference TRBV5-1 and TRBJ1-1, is KAGVTQTPRYLIKTRGQQVTLSCSPISGHRSVSWYQQTPGQGLQFLFEYFSETQRNKGNFPGRFSGRQFSNSRSEMNVSTLELGDSALYLCASSPVGQGNTEAFFGQGTRLTVV.

CDR3 nucleotides: TGTGCCAGCTCATCAGGACTGCCAAGCTACGAGCAGTACTTC. Translation gives CASSSGLPSYEQYF. This chain connects TRBV18 to TRBJ2-7; TRBD2 might be the D (5 bases). Trimming pared 5 bases from V and 3 bases from J, leaving 14 bases between. The CDR3 runs 14 residues. Germline V gene sequence: CDR1 KGHSH, CDR2 LQKENI. Full variable domain (missing parts from reference TRBV18 and TRBJ2-7): NAGVMQNPRHLVRRRGQEARLRCSPMKGHSHVYWYRQLPEEGLKFMVYLQKENIIDESGMPKERFSAEFPKEGPSILRIQQVVRGDSAAYFCASSSGLPSYEQYFGPGTRLTVT.

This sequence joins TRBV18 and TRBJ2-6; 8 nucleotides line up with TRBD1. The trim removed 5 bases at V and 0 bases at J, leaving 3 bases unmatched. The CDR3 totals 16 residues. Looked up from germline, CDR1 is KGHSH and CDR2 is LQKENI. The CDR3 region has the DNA TGTGCCAGCTCAACAGGGGGTACCTCTGGGGCCAACGTCCTGACTTTC. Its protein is CASSTGGTSGANVLTF.

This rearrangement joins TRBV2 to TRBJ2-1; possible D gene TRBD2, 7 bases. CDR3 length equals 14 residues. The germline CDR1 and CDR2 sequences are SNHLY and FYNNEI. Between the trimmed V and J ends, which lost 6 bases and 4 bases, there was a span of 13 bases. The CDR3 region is CASRGGGFYNEQFF. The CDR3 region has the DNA TGTGCCAGCAGGGGAGGGGGTTTTTACAATGAGCAGTTCTTC. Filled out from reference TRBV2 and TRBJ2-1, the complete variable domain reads EPEVTQTPSHQVTQMGQEVILRCVPISNHLYFYWYRQILGQKVEFLVSFYNNEISEKSEIFDDQFSVERPDGSNFTLKIRSTKLEDSAMYFCASRGGGFYNEQFFGPGTRLTVL.

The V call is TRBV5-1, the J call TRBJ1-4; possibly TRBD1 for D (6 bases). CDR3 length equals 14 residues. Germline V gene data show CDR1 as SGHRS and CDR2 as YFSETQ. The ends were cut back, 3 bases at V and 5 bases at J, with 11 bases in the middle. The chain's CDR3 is CASSSGTPNEKLFF. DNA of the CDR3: TGCGCCAGCAGCTCCGGGACACCGAATGAAAAACTGTTTTTT.

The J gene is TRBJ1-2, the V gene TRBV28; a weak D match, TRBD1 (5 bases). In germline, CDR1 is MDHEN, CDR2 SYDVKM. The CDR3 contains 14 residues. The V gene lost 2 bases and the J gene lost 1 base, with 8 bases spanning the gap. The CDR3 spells CASSLGAVNYGYTF. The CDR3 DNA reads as TGTGCCAGCAGTTTAGGGGCGGTTAACTATGGCTACACCTTC.